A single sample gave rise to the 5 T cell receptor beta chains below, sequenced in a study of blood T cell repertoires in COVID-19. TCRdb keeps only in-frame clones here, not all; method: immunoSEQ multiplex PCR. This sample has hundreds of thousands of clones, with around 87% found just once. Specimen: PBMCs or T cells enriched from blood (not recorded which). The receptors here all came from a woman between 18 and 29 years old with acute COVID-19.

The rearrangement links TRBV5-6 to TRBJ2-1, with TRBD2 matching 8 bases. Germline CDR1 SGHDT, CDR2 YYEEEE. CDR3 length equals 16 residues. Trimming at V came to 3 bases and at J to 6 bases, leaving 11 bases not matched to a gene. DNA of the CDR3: TGTGCCAGCAGCTGGAGGGCGGGAGGACAAGCCAATGAGCAGTTCTTC. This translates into CASSWRAGGQANEQFF.

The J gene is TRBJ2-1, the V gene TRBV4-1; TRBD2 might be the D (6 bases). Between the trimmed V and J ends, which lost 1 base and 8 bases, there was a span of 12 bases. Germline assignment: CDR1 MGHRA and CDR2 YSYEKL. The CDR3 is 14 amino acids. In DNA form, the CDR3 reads TGCGCCAGCAGCCAAGCCCGGGAGCGCGATGAGCAGTTCTTC. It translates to CASSQARERDEQFF.

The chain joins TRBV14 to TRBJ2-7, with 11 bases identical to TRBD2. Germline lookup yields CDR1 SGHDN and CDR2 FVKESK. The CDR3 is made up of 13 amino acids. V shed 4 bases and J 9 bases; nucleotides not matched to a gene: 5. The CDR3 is CASSLLAGVAQYF. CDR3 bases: TGTGCCAGCAGCCTACTAGCGGGAGTTGCGCAGTACTTC.

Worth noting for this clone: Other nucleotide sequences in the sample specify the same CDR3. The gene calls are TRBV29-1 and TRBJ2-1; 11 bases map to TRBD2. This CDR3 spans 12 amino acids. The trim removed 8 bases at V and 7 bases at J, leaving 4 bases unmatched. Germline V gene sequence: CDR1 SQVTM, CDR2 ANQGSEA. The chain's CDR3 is CSPRTSGNEQFF. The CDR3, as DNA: TGCAGCCCCCGGACTAGCGGGAATGAGCAGTTCTTC.

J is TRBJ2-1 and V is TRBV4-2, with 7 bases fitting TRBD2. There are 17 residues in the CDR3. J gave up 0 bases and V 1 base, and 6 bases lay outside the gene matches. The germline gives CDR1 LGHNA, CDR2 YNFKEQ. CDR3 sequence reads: CASSQVSAGSSYNEQFF. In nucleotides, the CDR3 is TGTGCCAGCAGCCAAGTTTCAGCGGGAAGCTCCTACAATGAGCAGTTCTTC.